This TCR beta chain was sequenced in a study of cytomegalovirus exposure and HLA in healthy donors. The PCR used 60 Vbeta and 13 Jbeta primers. Data came from immunoSEQ multiplex PCR; TCRdb stores just in-frame clones and leaves some out. The sample yields 200,000 to 300,000 clones, around 76% seen once. Whole-study results and caveats: In a later analysis, V- and J-gene trimming of beta chains associated with a DCLRE1C missense variant, replicated independently. Under in vitro conditions, three CMV-associated chains were confirmed as specific for CMV antigens.

This CDR3 spans 13 amino acids. Trimming took 0 bases from V and 9 from J, leaving 6 bases between them. Germline-derived CDR1 and CDR2 are SEHNR and FQNEAQ (reference sequence). The sample holds a few counts of this clone. The antigen is unknown. The chain employs TRBV7-9 and TRBJ1-6; no clear D gene. The sample was PBMCs. This clonotype originated in a woman between 40 and 55 years old in good health and CMV-seropositive. As DNA, the CDR3 is TGTGCCAGCAGCTTAGCGGCGGGTTCACCCCTCCACTTT. Residues: CASSLAAGSPLHF. The full variable domain, with the rest looked up from reference TRBV7-9 and TRBJ1-6, is DTGVSQNPRHKITKRGQNVTFRCDPISEHNRLYWYRQTLGQGPEFLTYFQNEAQLEKSRLLSDRFSAERPKGSFSTLEIQRTEQGDSAMYLCASSLAAGSPLHFGNGTRLTVT.